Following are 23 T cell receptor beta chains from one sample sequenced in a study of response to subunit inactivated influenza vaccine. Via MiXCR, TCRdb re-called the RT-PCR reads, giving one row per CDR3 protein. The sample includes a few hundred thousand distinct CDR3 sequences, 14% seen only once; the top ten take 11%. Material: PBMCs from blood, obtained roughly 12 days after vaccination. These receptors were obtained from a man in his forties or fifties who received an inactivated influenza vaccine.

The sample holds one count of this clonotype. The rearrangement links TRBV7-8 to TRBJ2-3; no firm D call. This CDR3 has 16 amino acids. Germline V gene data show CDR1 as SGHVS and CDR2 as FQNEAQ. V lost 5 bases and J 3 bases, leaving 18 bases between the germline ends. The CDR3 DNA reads TGTGCCAGCAGCCGACGTATAGTCGCGAAAACAGATACGCAGTATTTT. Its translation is CASSRRIVAKTDTQYF.

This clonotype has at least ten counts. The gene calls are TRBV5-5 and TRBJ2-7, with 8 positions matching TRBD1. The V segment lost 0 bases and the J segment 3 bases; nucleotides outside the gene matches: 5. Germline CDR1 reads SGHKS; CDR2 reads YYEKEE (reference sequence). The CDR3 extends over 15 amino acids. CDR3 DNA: TGTGCCAGCAGCTTGGAATTGGGACAGGTCTACGAGCAGTACTTC. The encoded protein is CASSLELGQVYEQYF.

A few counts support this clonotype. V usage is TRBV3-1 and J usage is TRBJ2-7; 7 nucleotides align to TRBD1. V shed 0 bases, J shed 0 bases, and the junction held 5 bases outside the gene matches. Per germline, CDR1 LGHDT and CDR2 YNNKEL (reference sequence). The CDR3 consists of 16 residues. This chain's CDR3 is CASSQDPTGSSYEQYF. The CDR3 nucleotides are TGTGCCAGCAGCCAAGATCCGACAGGGAGCTCCTACGAGCAGTACTTC.

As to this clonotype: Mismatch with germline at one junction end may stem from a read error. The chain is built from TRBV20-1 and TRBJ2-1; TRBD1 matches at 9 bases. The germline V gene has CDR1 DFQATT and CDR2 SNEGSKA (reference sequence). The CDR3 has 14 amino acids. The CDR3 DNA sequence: TGCAGTGCTAGAGATCACGGGACAGGGCAAAAGGTCCCCTTC. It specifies CSARDHGTGQKVPF.

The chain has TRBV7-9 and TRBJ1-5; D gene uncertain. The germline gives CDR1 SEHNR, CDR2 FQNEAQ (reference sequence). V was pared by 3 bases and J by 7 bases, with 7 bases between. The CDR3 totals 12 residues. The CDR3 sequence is CASSFPEQPQHF. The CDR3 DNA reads TGTGCCAGCAGCTTCCCAGAACAGCCCCAGCATTTT. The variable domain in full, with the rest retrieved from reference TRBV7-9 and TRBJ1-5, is DTGVSQNPRHKITKRGQNVTFRCDPISEHNRLYWYRQTLGQGPEFLTYFQNEAQLEKSRLLSDRFSAERPKGSFSTLEIQRTEQGDSAMYLCASSFPEQPQHFGDGTRLSIL.

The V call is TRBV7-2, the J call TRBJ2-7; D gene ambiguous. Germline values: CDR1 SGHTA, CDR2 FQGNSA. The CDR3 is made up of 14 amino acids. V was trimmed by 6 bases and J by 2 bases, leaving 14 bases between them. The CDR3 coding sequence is TGTGCCAGCAGTTCGGACCGAAGTCCCTACGAGCAGTACTTC. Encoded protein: CASSSDRSPYEQYF.

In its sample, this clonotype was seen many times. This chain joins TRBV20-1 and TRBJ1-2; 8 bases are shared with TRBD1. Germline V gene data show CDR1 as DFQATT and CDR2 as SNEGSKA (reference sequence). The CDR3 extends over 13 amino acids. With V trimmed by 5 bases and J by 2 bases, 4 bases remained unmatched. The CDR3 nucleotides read TGCAGTGCTGGACAGGGAGAAAACTATGGCTACACCTTC. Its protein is CSAGQGENYGYTF.

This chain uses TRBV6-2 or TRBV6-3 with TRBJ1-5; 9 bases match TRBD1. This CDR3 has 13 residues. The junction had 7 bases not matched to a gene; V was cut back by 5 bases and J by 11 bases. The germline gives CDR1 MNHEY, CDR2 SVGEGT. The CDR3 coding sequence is TGTGCCAGCAGTCAGTTCCGGGACAGGGCCCAGCATTTT. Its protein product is CASSQFRDRAQHF.

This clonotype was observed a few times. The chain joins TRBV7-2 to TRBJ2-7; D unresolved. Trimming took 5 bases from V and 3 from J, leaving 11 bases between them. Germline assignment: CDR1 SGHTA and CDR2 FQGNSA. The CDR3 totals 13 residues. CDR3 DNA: TGTGCCAGCAGCCCCGTGGCAGGCTACGAGCAGTACTTC. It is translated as CASSPVAGYEQYF.

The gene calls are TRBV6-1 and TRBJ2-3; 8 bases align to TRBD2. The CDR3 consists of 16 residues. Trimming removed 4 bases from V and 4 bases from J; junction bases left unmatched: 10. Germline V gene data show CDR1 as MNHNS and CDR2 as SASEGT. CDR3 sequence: CASSGDPGGRADTQYF. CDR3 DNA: TGTGCCAGCAGTGGCGACCCGGGGGGGCGCGCAGATACGCAGTATTTT.

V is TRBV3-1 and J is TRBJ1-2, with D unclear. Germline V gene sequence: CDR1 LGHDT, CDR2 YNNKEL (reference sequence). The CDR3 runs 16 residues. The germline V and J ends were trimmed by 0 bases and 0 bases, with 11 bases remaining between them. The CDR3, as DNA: TGTGCCAGCAGCCAAGATTTGGCGGGTTCTAACTATGGCTACACCTTC. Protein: CASSQDLAGSNYGYTF.

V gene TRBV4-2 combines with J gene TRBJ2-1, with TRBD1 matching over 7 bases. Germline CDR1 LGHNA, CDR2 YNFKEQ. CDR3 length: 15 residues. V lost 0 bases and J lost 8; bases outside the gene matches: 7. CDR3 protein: CASSQEARGNDEQFF. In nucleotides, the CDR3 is TGTGCCAGCAGCCAAGAAGCCAGGGGGAATGATGAGCAGTTCTTC.

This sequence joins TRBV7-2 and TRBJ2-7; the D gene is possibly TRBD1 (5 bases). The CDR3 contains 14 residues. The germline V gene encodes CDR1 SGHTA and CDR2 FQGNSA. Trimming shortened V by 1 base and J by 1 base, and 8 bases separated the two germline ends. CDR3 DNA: TGTGCCAGCAGCTTAGGCAGGACATCCTACGAGCAGTACTTC. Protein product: CASSLGRTSYEQYF.

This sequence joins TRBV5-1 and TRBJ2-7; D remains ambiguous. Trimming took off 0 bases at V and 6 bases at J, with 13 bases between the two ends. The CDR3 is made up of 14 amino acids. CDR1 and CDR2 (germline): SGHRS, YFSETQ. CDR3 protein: CASSLVAGLSEQYF. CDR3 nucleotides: TGCGCCAGCAGCTTGGTGGCCGGCCTTAGCGAGCAGTACTTC.

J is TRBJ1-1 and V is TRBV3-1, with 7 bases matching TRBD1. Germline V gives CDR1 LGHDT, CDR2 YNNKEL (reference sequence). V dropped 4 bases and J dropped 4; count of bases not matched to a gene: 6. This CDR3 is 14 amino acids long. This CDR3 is CASSPTPGGTEAFF. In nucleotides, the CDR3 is TGTGCCAGCAGCCCAACTCCAGGGGGCACTGAAGCTTTCTTT.

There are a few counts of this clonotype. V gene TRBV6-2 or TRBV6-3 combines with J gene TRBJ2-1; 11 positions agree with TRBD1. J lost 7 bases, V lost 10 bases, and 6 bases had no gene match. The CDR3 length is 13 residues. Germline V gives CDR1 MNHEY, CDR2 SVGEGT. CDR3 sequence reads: CATGQGARNEQFF. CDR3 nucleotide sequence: TGTGCCACCGGACAGGGGGCGAGGAATGAGCAGTTCTTC.

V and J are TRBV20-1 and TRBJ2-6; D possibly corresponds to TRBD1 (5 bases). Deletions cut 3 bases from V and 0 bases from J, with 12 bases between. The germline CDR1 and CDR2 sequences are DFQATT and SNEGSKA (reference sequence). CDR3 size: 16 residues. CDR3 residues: CSARINQGSGANVLTF. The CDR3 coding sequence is TGCAGTGCTAGGATTAACCAGGGCTCTGGGGCCAACGTCCTGACTTTC.

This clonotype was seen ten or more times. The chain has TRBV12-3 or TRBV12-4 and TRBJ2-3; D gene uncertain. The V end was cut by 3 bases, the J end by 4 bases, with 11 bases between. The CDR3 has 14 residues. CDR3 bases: TGTGCCAGCAGTTTGACCGTCGACCCAGATACGCAGTATTTT. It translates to CASSLTVDPDTQYF.

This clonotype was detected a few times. The CDR3 loop is CATAGQVDFGSYNEQFF. In nucleotides, the CDR3 is TGTGCCACCGCTGGGCAGGTGGACTTCGGTTCCTACAATGAGCAGTTCTTC. The chain combines TRBV24-1 with TRBJ2-1; perhaps TRBD2 as D (5 bases). Deletions cut 9 bases from V and 1 base from J, with 21 bases between. Germline V gives CDR1 KGHDR, CDR2 SFDVKD. CDR3 length equals 17 residues.

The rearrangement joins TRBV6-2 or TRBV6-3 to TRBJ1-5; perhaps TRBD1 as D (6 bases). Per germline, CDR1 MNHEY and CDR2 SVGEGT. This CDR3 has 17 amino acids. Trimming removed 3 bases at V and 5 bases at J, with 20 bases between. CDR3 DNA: TGTGCCAGCAGTTATTGGTTGGAGCCCCGGGGGCATCAGCCCCAGCATTTT. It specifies CASSYWLEPRGHQPQHF.

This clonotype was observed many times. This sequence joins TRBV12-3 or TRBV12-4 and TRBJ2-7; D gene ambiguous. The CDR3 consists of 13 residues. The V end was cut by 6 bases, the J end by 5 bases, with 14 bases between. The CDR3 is CASSLAPRNEQYF. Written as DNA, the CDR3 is TGTGCCAGCAGCTTGGCCCCAAGGAACGAGCAGTACTTC.

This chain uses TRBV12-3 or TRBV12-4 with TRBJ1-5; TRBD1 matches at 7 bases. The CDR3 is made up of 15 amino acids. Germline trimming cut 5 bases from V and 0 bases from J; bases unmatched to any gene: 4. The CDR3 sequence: CASSGGQNSNQPQHF. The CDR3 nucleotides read TGTGCCAGCAGTGGGGGACAGAATAGCAATCAGCCCCAGCATTTT.

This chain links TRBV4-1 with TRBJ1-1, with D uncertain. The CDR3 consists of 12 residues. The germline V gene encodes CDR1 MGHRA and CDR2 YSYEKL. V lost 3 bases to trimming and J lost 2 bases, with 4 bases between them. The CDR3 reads CASSQLNTEAFF. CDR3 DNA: TGCGCCAGCAGCCAGCTAAACACTGAAGCTTTCTTT.